The T cell receptor (beta chain) described here comes from a study of blood T cell repertoires in COVID-19 (dated by TCRdb to 2018 to 2021). With respect to the entire study: Samples from collaborators originated in the United States, Italy and Spain and spanned both the acute and convalescent phases of COVID-19. The material from the prospective study consisted of cDNA or gDNA derived from T cells, B-cell-depleted T cells, or PBMCs. Subjects who had been exposed to COVID-19, were actively infected with it, or had recovered from it provided the deeply sampled blood TCRbeta repertoires that made up the dataset. The repertoires were released in a freely available public database intended as a resource for research on the immune response to SARS-CoV-2. Samples came from the ongoing ImmuneRACE study (first 160 participants) plus 1,254 subjects from 6 global collaborators. Sample metadata almost always included a de-identified subject ID, COVID-19 status, age in years and sex. Where available, HLA class I and class II types were obtained from metadata supplied by the sample provider rather than from assay-based typing. Results the study describes overall, beyond this receptor: The quantity of clinical and demographic metadata differed by source and by participant and was supplied without curation.

The germline V gene provides CDR1 SGHVS and CDR2 FQNEAQ. Measured from the cysteine to the phenylalanine, the CDR3 is 14 residues long. Here the CDR3 DNA is all that survives: 42 bases in frame from base 1. V is shortened by 1 base, J by 5 bases, and the region joining them spans 11 bases. This clone was recorded once. Its antigen has not been determined. Qualities for individual bases were not recorded, and no much larger clone is one base off. Participants in the prospective study were aged roughly 18 to 100 years, lived in 20 to 25 United States geographic areas, and enrolled through a virtual design. In the prospective study, cohorts were assigned on the basis of participant-reported clinical history obtained from a screening survey and a study questionnaire. In the prospective study, mobile phlebotomists collected whole blood, serum and a nasopharyngeal or oropharyngeal swab from each participant. Participants in the prospective study had the option to provide additional blood draws and questionnaires over a roughly 2-month period. Blood samples from the prospective study were shipped frozen or at room temperature prior to DNA extraction.

TCRbeta CDR3 regions were amplified from genomic DNA using the immunoSEQ Assay, a bias-controlled multiplex PCR. As for how the authors treated the data: Nucleated cell counts per sample were estimated from amplification of reference gene primers within the assay. To quantify the absolute abundance of each unique TCRbeta CDR3 rearrangement, sequence reads were collapsed and filtered. For each sample, productive Simpson clonality was calculated as the square root of Simpson's diversity index across productive rearrangements. TCRdb took over this immuneACCESS table, retaining in-frame rearrangements with V and J assigned. Such tables are incomplete; in checked studies, under half of the missing clones stem from an unresolved V gene, and the remainder is unexplained. The V and J calls and clone size were taken over from that table, and D and trimming were inferred from the DNA. Here the sample has some 220,000 clones; 80% to 90% occur a single time. The ten largest clones take up 3% to 4% of the sample.

The sample taken for sequencing was PBMCs or T cells enriched from blood (not recorded which). This sequence was found in a woman between 18 and 30 years old in a cohort exposed to, infected with or recovered from COVID-19 (not recorded which). The V gene is TRBV7-8 and the J gene is TRBJ1-2, with no D gene named confidently. Here is the DNA: TGTGCCAGCAGCTTAGGCTCGGCAGCGTATGGCTACACCTTC. This gives the protein CASSLGSAAYGYTF. The variable domain in full, with residues beyond the CDR3 obtained from the reference TRBV7-8 and TRBJ1-2 genes, is GAGVSQSPRYKVAKRGQDVALRCDPISGHVSLFWYQQALGQGPEFLTYFQNEAQLDKSGLPSDRFFAERPEGSVSTLKIQRTQQEDSAVYLCASSLGSAAYGYTFGSGTRLTVV.